These T cell receptor beta chains were read from a single sample in a study of blood T cell repertoires in COVID-19. Data came from immunoSEQ multiplex PCR; TCRdb stores just in-frame clones and leaves some out. The sample carries 300,000 to 350,000 clones, roughly 86% recorded once. The sample taken for sequencing was PBMCs or T cells enriched from blood (not recorded which). These receptor sequences come from a woman under 40 who had recovered from COVID-19. CDR3s include the opening cysteine and the closing phenylalanine or tryptophan. A D gene is named only where the DNA matches it firmly. Rows give clone size only sometimes, using once, few, many, or a class for an expanded clone.

j_call clone_size v_call d_call cdr3_nt cdr3_aa
TRBJ1-5 - TRBV12-3/TRBV12-4 - TGTGCCAGCAGGATACAGGGTGATCAGCCCCAGCATTTT CASRIQGDQPQHF
TRBJ1-2 - TRBV4-1 TRBD1 TGCGCCAGCAGCGCGACGACAGGGGTGGGTAACTATGGCTACACCTTC CASSATTGVGNYGYTF
TRBJ2-5 - TRBV18 TRBD1 TGTGCCAGCTCACCAGGGACAGGGGGTCAGATTACCCAGTACTTC CASSPGTGGQITQYF
TRBJ2-1 - TRBV7-3 TRBD1 TGTGCCAGCAGCGTCATAGGGGGCGGAGTCAATGAGCAGTTCTTC CASSVIGGGVNEQFF
TRBJ1-1 - TRBV6-5 - TGTGCCAGCAGGGTACAGGGTAACACTGAAGCTTTCTTT CASRVQGNTEAFF
TRBJ1-1 - TRBV13 - TGTGCCAGCAGTCATTTAATCTTCAGGGGCTCCCCGGCAAAGAACACTGAAGCTTTCTTT CASSHLIFRGSPAKNTEAFF
TRBJ1-2 - TRBV5-1 - TGCGCCAGCAGCTTGGTGATAGCTAACTATGGCTACACCTTC CASSLVIANYGYTF
TRBJ1-5 - TRBV7-2 TRBD1 TGTGCCAGCAGCTTGGGGGACAGCCGGCAGCCCCAGCATTTT CASSLGDSRQPQHF
TRBJ2-1 - TRBV29-1 - TGCAGCGTTGCAGGGAGGTTTGGCAATGAGCAGTTCTTC CSVAGRFGNEQFF
TRBJ2-3 once TRBV7-9 TRBD2 TGTGCCAGCAGCTATAGACTAGCGGGAGGGCCCACAGATACGCAGTATTTT CASSYRLAGGPTDTQYF
TRBJ2-3 - TRBV28 - TGTGCCAGCGGAGTGGGGGGAGCAGATACGCAGTATTTT CASGVGGADTQYF
TRBJ1-5 - TRBV6-2/TRBV6-3 - TGTGCCAGCAGTTACTCAGGTCGGGCAGGACTCCAGCATTTT CASSYSGRAGLQHF
TRBJ1-2 - TRBV10-1 TRBD1 TGCGCCAGCAGATATACTTTGGACAGGACCTATGGCTACACCTTC CASRYTLDRTYGYTF
TRBJ1-5 - TRBV28 - TGTGCCAGCAGGTTATGGGCTGGGGGGTTCAATCAGCCCCAGCATTTT CASRLWAGGFNQPQHF
TRBJ1-1 - TRBV5-6 - TGTGCCAGCAGCTTGGTCCCAGCCCTCCCGGGAGCTTTCTTT CASSLVPALPGAFF
TRBJ2-1 - TRBV27 - TGTGCCAGCAAAGGGAGGACCGTGTCAAATGAGCAGTTCTTC CASKGRTVSNEQFF
TRBJ2-7 - TRBV7-9 TRBD2 TGTGCCAGCAGCCTAACTAGCGGGAGTCTCTTAGGTCGGGACGAGCAGTACTTC CASSLTSGSLLGRDEQYF
TRBJ1-2 - TRBV10-3 - TGTGCCATCAGGTATGGAACCGGGACATATGGCTACACCTTC CAIRYGTGTYGYTF
TRBJ2-1 - TRBV4-1 - TGCGCCAGCAGCCAGGAGCTCTCCGAGCAGTTCTTC CASSQELSEQFF
TRBJ2-1 - TRBV9 - TGTGCCAGCAGCGCCACGGGAGCGGGCACCTACAATGAGCAGTTCTTC CASSATGAGTYNEQFF
TRBJ1-3 - TRBV30 TRBD1 TGTGCCTGGAGTGGGGACAGATTTCCTGGAAACACCATATATTTT CAWSGDRFPGNTIYF
TRBJ2-5 - TRBV4-1 - TGCGCCAGCAGCCGGGCCAGTCAAGAGACCCAGTACTTC CASSRASQETQYF
TRBJ2-1 - TRBV5-1 TRBD2 TGCGCCAGCAGACATAGATCACTAGCGGATAGCTCCTACAATGAGCAGTTCTTC CASRHRSLADSSYNEQFF
TRBJ1-2 - TRBV7-2 TRBD1 TGTGCCAGCAGCCGTCCCGGGACAGGAAACTATGGCTACACCTTC CASSRPGTGNYGYTF
TRBJ2-6 - TRBV29-1 - TGCAGCATTCGGACAGCCCTCTCTGGGGCCAACGTCCTGACTTTC CSIRTALSGANVLTF
TRBJ2-1 - TRBV6-5 TRBD1 TGTGCCAGCAGGGAGACAGGGGGCAATGAGCAGTTCTTC CASRETGGNEQFF
TRBJ2-4 once TRBV4-1 TRBD2 TGCGCCAGCAGCCAACTCCCACTAGCGTCCCTAAACATTCAGTACTTC CASSQLPLASLNIQYF
TRBJ2-7 - TRBV28 - TGTGCCAGCAGTTCCTTACAGGGCTCCTACGAGCAGTACTTC CASSSLQGSYEQYF
TRBJ2-1 - TRBV24-1 - TGTGCCACCAGTGTTGGAGTGAGCTCCTACAATGAGCAGTTCTTC CATSVGVSSYNEQFF
TRBJ2-7 - TRBV4-2 - TGTGCCAGCAGCCCGCCGCTCGACAGAGCCGGCGAGCAGTACTTC CASSPPLDRAGEQYF
TRBJ2-3 once TRBV21-1 - TGTGCCAGCAGCAAAATGAGAGGAAGAGATACGCAGTATTTT CASSKMRGRDTQYF
TRBJ2-2 - TRBV27 TRBD1 TGTGCCAGCAGTGCACCGGGACAGGATTACACCGGGGAGCTGTTTTTT CASSAPGQDYTGELFF
TRBJ1-1 - TRBV28 - TGTGCCAGCAGGCTACGCCAGGGAGGAACTGTCGCTGAAGCTTTCTTT CASRLRQGGTVAEAFF
TRBJ2-7 few TRBV7-2 - TGTGCCAGCAGCTTAGCGGCAGGTACCTACGAGCAGTACTTC CASSLAAGTYEQYF
TRBJ2-7 - TRBV20-1 TRBD2 TGCAGTGCTAGTAGGACTAGCGGGAACTACGAGCAGTACTTC CSASRTSGNYEQYF
TRBJ1-5 - TRBV19 - TGTGCCAGTACTTACAGCGGGCTCAATCAGCCCCAGCATTTT CASTYSGLNQPQHF
TRBJ1-1 - TRBV11-2 - TGTGCCAGCAGCTTGATACAGGGGAACACTGAAGCTTTCTTT CASSLIQGNTEAFF
TRBJ1-2 once TRBV18 TRBD1 TGTGCCAGCTCTCCGGGACAGGGAATGGATGGCTACACCTTC CASSPGQGMDGYTF
TRBJ2-7 - TRBV6-2/TRBV6-3 TRBD2 TGTGCCAGCAGTCATGGGGTTTACAGGACTAGCGGGAGGATTAACCCCTACGAGCAGTACTTC CASSHGVYRTSGRINPYEQYF